A few counts support the clone carrying this T cell receptor beta chain. MiXCR, applied by TCRdb to the 5' RACE reads, yields one record per CDR3 protein. The sample consists of hundreds of thousands of distinct CDR3 sequences, around 12% of them appearing once. The record originates from a study of T cells after yellow fever vaccination. The clonotype originates from a man younger than 40 who received the YFV17D yellow fever vaccine. The sequencing here drew on PBMCs, taken on the day of the yellow fever booster vaccination.

CDR3 region: CASSLDRGRFDEQFF. The CDR3 nucleotides are TGTGCCAGCAGCCTCGACAGGGGGCGTTTCGATGAGCAGTTCTTC. The chain recombines TRBV7-9 with TRBJ2-1; 10 nucleotides agree with TRBD1. The CDR3 has 15 amino acids. Per germline, CDR1 SEHNR and CDR2 FQNEAQ (reference sequence). V shed 5 bases, J shed 8 bases, and the junction held 9 bases outside the gene matches.